Presented here are 2 T cell receptor beta chains from one specimen sequenced in a study of human T cells and chemical hapten exposure. TCRdb reanalysed the RACE reads using MiXCR and keeps one entry per CDR3 protein. The data contain 130,000 or so distinct CDR3 sequences, approximately 9% of them singletons. Time point of the sample: healthy volunteer bleed at 2 weeks. Unfractionated whole blood yielded the extracted total RNA. The sample was whole blood. Receptors were obtained from a male donor in good health. Some clones in this sample may be carry-over from other donors' samples.

This clonotype was detected only a few times. The chain has TRBV5-5 and TRBJ1-5; D remains unclear. Trimming took 0 bases from V and 0 from J, leaving 7 bases between them. CDR3 size: 15 residues. The germline V gene has CDR1 SGHKS and CDR2 YYEKEE (reference sequence). In DNA, the CDR3 is TGTGCCAGCAGCTTGGGAGTGTATAGCAATCAGCCCCAGCATTTT. This codes for CASSLGVYSNQPQHF.

J is TRBJ2-5 and V is TRBV20-1; 9 positions match TRBD2. V lost 4 bases, J lost 2 bases, and 11 bases stayed unmatched. Germline loops: CDR1 DFQATT, CDR2 SNEGSKA (reference sequence). The CDR3 contains 16 residues. This CDR3 reads CSANSGAGGIQETQYF. CDR3 coding DNA: TGCAGTGCTAACTCGGGAGCGGGGGGTATTCAAGAGACCCAGTACTTC.